This T cell receptor (beta chain) was identified during a study of identical twins. Overall study findings and caveats: Without tracking the same donors, conclusions rested on cross-sectional statistical analysis. It was out-of-frame TCR alpha sharing in monozygotic twins that models underestimated. The abundant beta clonotypes from cord blood had fewer insertions, and memory repertoires had none of this.

In its sample, this clonotype was seen a few times. Its specificity is unknown. A universal primer site was added by template switching, and unique molecular identifiers were carried by the cDNA. TCRdb analysed the 5' RACE reads with MiXCR anew, one entry per CDR3 protein. Among 1,800,000 or so distinct CDR3 sequences listed, roughly 35% were seen once. This CDR3 spans 16 amino acids. The V end was cut by 2 bases, the J end by 3 bases, with 14 bases between. Looked up from germline, CDR1 is MNHEY and CDR2 is SMNVEV (reference sequence). The receptor was derived from a newborn girl in good health. The V call is TRBV27, the J call TRBJ2-1, with D hard to call. Specimen: cord blood. CDR3 sequence (DNA): TGTGCCAGCAGTTTAGTTCTAGGACGAATCTACAATGAGCAGTTCTTC. The encoded protein is CASSLVLGRIYNEQFF.